This T cell receptor beta chain stems from a study of monozygotic twins with inflammatory bowel disease. The CDR3 has 14 residues. The germline CDR1 and CDR2 sequences are DFQATT and SNEGSKA (reference sequence). As for this clonotype: Its antigen is not known.

Findings and caveats of the study: Individual T cell subtypes were not distinguishable. Perhaps reflecting limited power, concordant and discordant twins did not differ in repertoire similarity. IBD patients share fewer clonotypes with other people than healthy twins do, especially with disease activity.

With the 5' RACE reads reprocessed, TCRdb shows one record per CDR3 protein and no DNA. The sample includes approximately 160,000 distinct CDR3 sequences. The specimen sequenced was blood. This clonotype was sampled from a human donor with ulcerative colitis or Crohn's disease, or a healthy co-twin of an affected twin (not recorded which). V usage is TRBV20-1 and J usage is TRBJ2-3; the D call from TCRdb, TRBD2, cannot be confirmed without DNA. This chain's CDR3 is CSAREGGIADTQYF.